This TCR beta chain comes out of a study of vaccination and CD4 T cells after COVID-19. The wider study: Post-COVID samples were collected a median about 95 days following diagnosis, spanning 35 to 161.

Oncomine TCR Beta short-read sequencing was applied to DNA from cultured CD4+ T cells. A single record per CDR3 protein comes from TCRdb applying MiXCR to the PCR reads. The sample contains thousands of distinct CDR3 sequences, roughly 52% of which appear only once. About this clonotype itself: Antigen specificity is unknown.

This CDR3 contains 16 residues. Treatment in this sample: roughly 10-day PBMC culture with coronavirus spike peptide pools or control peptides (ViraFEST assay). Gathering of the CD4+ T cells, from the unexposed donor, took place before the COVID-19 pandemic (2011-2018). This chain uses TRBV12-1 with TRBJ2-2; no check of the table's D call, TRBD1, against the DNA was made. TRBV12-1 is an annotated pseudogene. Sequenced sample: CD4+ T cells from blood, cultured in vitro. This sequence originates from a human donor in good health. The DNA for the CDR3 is TGTGCCAGCAGCCCGCCCCCGCTCCAGAACACCGGGGAGCTGTTTTTT. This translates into CASSPPPLQNTGELFF.